One and the same sample provided the 7 T cell receptor beta chains below, sequenced in a study of long-term antiretroviral therapy in people with HIV. The assay, immunoSEQ v3.0, was run at survey level. Method: immunoSEQ multiplex PCR; TCRdb's copy keeps in-frame clones and lacks some. The profile shows about 26,000 clones, more than 75% of them singletons. The material was unsorted PBMCs, obtained 2.9 years after starting antiretroviral therapy. Source of these receptors: a man aged 50 to 59 with HIV.

This clone was counted only a few times. The rearrangement uses TRBV5-1 and TRBJ1-1; D perhaps matches TRBD1 (5 bases). Trimming cost V 5 bases and J 0 bases, with 8 bases left between them. Germline CDR1 and CDR2: SGHRS and YFSETQ. This CDR3 comprises 13 residues. The CDR3 loop reads CASRGRLNTEAFF. The CDR3 DNA is TGCGCCAGCAGGGGACGACTGAACACTGAAGCTTTCTTT.

This chain connects TRBV7-2 to TRBJ2-1; 10 nucleotides align to TRBD2. V lost 5 bases, J lost 4 bases, and 2 bases stayed unmatched. Germline CDR1 and CDR2: SGHTA and FQGNSA. CDR3 length: 14 amino acids. The CDR3 DNA is TGTGCCAGCAGCAGGACTAGCGGATACAATGAGCAGTTCTTC. Translating it yields CASSRTSGYNEQFF. Full variable domain (outside the CDR3, taken from reference TRBV7-2 and TRBJ2-1): GAGVSQSPSNKVTEKGKDVELRCDPISGHTALYWYRQSLGQGLEFLIYFQGNSAPDKSGLPSDRFSAERTGGSVSTLTIQRTQQEDSAVYLCASSRTSGYNEQFFGPGTRLTVL.

This clone was recorded only once. The V call is TRBV18, the J call TRBJ1-3; D gene ambiguous. V lost 0 bases and J lost 4, with 1 base in between. Germline V gives CDR1 KGHSH, CDR2 LQKENI. The CDR3 has 12 amino acids. The CDR3 DNA sequence: TGTGCCAGCTCACCACCCGGAAACACCATATATTTT. Its translation is CASSPPGNTIYF.

This clone has only a few counts. V is TRBV7-9 and J is TRBJ1-4; D is unclear. V was cut by 3 bases and J by 0 bases, with 11 bases left in between. Germline values: CDR1 SEHNR, CDR2 FQNEAQ (reference sequence). CDR3 size: 16 residues. CDR3 in amino acids: CASSLTPFATNEKLFF. The CDR3 coding sequence is TGTGCCAGCAGCTTGACACCCTTCGCAACTAATGAAAAACTGTTTTTT.

The rearrangement joins TRBV11-2 to TRBJ2-7, with 9 bases fitting TRBD1. CDR1 SGHAT and CDR2 FQNNGV come from the germline V gene. The CDR3 consists of 18 residues. V lost 0 bases and J lost 2; bases outside the gene matches: 11. DNA of the CDR3: TGTGCCAGCAGCTTAGATGGCCCCGGGACAGGGTTGGCCTACGAGCAGTACTTC. Translation gives CASSLDGPGTGLAYEQYF.

The J gene is TRBJ2-5, the V gene TRBV7-2; D call uncertain. This CDR3 region has 13 residues. Per the germline V gene, CDR1 is SGHTA and CDR2 is FQGNSA. The ends were cut back, 4 bases at V and 5 bases at J, with 11 bases in the middle. The CDR3 sequence: CASSSPFKETQYF. The DNA of the CDR3 is TGTGCCAGCAGCTCACCCTTTAAGGAGACCCAGTACTTC.

The chain couples TRBV28 to TRBJ1-1; D remains unclear. The CDR3 contains 14 residues. V shed 6 bases and J shed 4 bases, with 15 bases lying between them. The germline CDR1 and CDR2 sequences are MDHEN and SYDVKM. The CDR3 loop reads CASRPEGPPTEAFF. The CDR3 DNA reads as TGTGCCAGCAGACCTGAGGGCCCCCCCACTGAAGCTTTCTTT.